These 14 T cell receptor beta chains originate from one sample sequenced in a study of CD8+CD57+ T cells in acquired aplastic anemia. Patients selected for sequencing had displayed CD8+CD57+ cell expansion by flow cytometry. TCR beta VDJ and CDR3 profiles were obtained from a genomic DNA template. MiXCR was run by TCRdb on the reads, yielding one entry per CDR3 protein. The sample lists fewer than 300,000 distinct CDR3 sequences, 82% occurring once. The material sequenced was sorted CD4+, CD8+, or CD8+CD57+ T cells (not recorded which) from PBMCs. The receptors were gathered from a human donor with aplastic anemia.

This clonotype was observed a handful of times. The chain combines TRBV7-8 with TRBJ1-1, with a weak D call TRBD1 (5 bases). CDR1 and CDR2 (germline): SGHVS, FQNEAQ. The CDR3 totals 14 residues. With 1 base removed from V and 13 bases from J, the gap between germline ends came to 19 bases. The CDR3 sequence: CASSLGGGPDTHFF. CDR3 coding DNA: TGTGCCAGCAGCTTAGGGGGGGGTCCCGATACGCATTTCTTT. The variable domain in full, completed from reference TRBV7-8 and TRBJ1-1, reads GAGVSQSPRYKVAKRGQDVALRCDPISGHVSLFWYQQALGQGPEFLTYFQNEAQLDKSGLPSDRFFAERPEGSVSTLKIQRTQQEDSAVYLCASSLGGGPDTHFFGQGTRLTVV.

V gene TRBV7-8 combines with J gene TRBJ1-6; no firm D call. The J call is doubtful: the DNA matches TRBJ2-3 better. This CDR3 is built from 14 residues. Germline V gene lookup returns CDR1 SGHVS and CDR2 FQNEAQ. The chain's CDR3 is CASSLAGYPEPQYF. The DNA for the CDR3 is TGTGCCAGCAGCTTAGCGGGCTATCCCGAACCGCAGTATTTT.

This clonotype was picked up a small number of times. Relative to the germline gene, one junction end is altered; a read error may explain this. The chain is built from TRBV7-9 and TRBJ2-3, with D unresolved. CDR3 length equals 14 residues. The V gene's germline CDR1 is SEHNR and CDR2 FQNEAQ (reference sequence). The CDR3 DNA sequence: TGTGCCAGCAGCTTAGGCGGAGTTTCACATGAAAAACTGTTT. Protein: CASSLGGVSHEKLF.

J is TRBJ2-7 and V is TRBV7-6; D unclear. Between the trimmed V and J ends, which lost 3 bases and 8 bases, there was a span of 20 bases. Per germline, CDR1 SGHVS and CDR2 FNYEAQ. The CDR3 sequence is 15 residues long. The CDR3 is CASSLLAPSPHQQYF. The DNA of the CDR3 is TGTGCCAGCAGCTTGCTCGCCCCCTCACCCCACCAGCAGTACTTC. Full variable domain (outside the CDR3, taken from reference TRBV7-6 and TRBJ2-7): GAGVSQSPRYKVTKRGQDVALRCDPISGHVSLYWYRQALGQGPEFLTYFNYEAQQDKSGLPNDRFSAERPEGSISTLTIQRTEQRDSAMYRCASSLLAPSPHQQYFGPGTRLTVT.

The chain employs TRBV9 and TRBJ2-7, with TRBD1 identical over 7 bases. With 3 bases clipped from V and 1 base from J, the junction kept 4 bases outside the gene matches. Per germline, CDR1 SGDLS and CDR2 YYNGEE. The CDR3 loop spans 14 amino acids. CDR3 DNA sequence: TGTGCCAGCAGCGAACGGGACAGATCCTACGAGCAGTACTTC. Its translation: CASSERDRSYEQYF. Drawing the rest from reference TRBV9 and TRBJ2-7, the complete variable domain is DSGVTQTPKHLITATGQRVTLRCSPRSGDLSVYWYQQSLDQGLQFLIQYYNGEERAKGNILERFSAQQFPDLHSELNLSSLELGDSALYFCASSERDRSYEQYFGPGTRLTVT.

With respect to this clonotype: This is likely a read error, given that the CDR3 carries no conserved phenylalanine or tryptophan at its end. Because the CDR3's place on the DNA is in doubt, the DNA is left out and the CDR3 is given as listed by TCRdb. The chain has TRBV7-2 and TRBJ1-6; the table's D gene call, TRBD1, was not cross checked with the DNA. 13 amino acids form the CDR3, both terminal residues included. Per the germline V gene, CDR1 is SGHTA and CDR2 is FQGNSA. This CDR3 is CASSSSWGGKTQY.

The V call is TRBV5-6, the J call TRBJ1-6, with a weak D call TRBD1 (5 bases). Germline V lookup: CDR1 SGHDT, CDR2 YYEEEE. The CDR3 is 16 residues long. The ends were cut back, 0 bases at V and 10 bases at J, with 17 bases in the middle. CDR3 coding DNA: TGTGCCAGCAGCTTGGAGAGGGGAGTGGGTGGGTCACCCCTCCACTTT. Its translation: CASSLERGVGGSPLHF.

CDR3 sequence (DNA): TGTGCCAGCGGGGACGGGAGCGCAATGACCCAGTATTTT. It specifies CASGDGSAMTQYF. V and J are TRBV2 and TRBJ2-1, with a weak D call TRBD2 (6 bases). The DNA end is more similar to TRBJ2-3, so the J call may be wrong. Germline assignment: CDR1 SNHLY and CDR2 FYNNEI. This CDR3 contains 13 residues.

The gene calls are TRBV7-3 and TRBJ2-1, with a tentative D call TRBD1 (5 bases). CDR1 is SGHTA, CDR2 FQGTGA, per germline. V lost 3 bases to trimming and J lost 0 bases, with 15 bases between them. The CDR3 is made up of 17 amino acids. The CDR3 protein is CASSLGSGHLSYNEQFF. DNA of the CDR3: TGTGCCAGCAGCTTGGGTTCAGGGCACCTCTCCTACAATGAGCAGTTCTTC.

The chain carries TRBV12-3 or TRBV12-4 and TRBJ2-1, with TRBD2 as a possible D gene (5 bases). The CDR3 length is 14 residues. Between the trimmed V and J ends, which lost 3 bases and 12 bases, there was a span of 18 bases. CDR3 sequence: CASSFGVSADTQFF. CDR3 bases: TGTGCCAGCAGTTTCGGGGTTTCGGCAGATACGCAGTTCTTC.

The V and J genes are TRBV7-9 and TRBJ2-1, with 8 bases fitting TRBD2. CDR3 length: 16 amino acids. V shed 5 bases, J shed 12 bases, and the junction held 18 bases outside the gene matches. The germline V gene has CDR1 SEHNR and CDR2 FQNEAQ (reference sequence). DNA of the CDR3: TGTGCCAGCAGCGTACAAAGAGGCGGGGGGAGCGTTGGGCAGTTCTTC. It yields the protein CASSVQRGGGSVGQFF.

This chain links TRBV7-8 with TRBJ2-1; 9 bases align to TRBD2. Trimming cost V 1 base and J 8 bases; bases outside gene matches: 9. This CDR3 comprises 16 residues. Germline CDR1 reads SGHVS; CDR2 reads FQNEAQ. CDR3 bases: TGTGCCAGCAGCTTAGAGAGAAGCGGGGGGAGCCATGAGCAGTTCTTC. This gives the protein CASSLERSGGSHEQFF.

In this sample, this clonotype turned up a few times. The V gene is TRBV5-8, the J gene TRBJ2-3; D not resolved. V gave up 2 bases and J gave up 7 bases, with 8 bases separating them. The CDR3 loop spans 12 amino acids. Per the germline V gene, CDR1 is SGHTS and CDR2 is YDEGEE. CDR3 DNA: TGTGCCAGCAGCTTAGATCTGAATACGCAGTATTTT. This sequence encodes CASSLDLNTQYF. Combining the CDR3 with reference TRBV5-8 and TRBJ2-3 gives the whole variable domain EAGVTQSPTHLIKTRGQQATLRCSPISGHTSVYWYQQALGLGLQFLLWYDEGEERNRGNFPPRFSGRQFPNYSSELNVNALELEDSALYLCASSLDLNTQYFGPGTRLTVL.

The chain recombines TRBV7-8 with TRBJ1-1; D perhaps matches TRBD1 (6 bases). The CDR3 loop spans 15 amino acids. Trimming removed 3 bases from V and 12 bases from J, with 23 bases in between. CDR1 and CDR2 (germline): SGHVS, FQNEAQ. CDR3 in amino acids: CASSFHPTGTTLSFF. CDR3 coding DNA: TGTGCCAGCAGCTTTCATCCAACAGGGACAACCCTTTCTTTCTTT.